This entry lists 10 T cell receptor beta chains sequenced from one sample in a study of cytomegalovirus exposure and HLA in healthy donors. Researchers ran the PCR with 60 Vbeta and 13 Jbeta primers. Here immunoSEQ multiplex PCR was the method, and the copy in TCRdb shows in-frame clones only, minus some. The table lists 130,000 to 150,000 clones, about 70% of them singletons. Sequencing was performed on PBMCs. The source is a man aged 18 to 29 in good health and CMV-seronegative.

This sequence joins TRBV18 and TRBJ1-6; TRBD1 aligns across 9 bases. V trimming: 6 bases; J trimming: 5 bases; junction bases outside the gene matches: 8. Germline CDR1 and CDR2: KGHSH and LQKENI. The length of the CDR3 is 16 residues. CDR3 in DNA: TGTGCCAGCTCGGTCACAGGGGGCTTAAATAATTCACCCCTCCACTTT. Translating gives CASSVTGGLNNSPLHF.

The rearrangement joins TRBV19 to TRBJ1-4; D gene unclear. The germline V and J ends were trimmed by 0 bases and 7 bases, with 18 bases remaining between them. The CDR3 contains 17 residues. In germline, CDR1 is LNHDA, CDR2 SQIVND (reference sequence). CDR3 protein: CASSIDRNTNALEKLFF. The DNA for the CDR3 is TGTGCCAGTAGTATAGATCGGAATACTAATGCTCTTGAAAAACTGTTTTTT.

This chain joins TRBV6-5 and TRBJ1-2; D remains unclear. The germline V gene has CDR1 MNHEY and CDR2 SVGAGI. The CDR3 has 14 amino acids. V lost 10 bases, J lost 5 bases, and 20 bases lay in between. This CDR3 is CATQSRTESYGYTF. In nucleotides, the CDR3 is TGTGCCACCCAGAGTCGGACTGAATCTTATGGCTACACCTTC.

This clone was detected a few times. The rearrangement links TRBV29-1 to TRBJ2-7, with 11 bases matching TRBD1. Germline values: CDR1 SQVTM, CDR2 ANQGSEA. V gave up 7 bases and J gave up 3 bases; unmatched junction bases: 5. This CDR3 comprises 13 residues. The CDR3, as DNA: TGCAGCGGAGGACAGGGGGCCCTCTACGAGCAGTACTTC. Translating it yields CSGGQGALYEQYF.

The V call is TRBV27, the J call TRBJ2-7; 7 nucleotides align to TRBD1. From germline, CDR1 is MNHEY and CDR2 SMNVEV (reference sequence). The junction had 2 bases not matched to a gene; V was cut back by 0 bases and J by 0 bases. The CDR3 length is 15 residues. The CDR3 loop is CASSLSGQSSYEQYF. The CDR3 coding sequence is TGTGCCAGCAGTTTATCGGGACAGAGCTCCTACGAGCAGTACTTC.

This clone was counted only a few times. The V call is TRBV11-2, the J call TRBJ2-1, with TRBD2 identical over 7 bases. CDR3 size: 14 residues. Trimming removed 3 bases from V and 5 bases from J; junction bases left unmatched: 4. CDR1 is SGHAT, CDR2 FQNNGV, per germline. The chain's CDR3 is CASSFRDYNNEQFF. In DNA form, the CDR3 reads TGTGCCAGCAGCTTCCGGGACTATAACAATGAGCAGTTCTTC.

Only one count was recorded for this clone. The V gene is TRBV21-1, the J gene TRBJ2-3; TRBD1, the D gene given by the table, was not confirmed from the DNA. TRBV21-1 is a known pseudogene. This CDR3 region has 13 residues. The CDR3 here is CASRQGSEDTQYF. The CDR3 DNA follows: TGTGCCAGCAGACAGGGTTCCGAAGATACGCAGTATTTT.

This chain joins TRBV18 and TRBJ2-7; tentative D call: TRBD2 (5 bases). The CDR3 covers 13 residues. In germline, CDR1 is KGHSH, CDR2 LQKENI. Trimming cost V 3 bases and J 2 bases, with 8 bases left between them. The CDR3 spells CASSPGVPYEQYF. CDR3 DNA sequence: TGTGCCAGCTCACCCGGGGTCCCCTACGAGCAGTACTTC.

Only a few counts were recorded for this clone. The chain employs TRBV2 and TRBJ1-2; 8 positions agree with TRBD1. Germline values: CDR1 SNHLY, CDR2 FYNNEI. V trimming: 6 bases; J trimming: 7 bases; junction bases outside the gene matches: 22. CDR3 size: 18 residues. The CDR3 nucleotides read TGTGCCAGCAGCCTAACGGTTGTAATAGAGACAGGGGAGAGTGGCTACACCTTC. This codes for CASSLTVVIETGESGYTF.

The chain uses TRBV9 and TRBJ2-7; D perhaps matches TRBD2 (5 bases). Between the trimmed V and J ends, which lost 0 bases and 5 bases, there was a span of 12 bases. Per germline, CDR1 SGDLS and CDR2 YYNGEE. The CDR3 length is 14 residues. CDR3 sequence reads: CASSVGGLAHEQYF. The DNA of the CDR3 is TGTGCCAGCAGCGTAGGAGGTCTAGCCCACGAGCAGTACTTC.